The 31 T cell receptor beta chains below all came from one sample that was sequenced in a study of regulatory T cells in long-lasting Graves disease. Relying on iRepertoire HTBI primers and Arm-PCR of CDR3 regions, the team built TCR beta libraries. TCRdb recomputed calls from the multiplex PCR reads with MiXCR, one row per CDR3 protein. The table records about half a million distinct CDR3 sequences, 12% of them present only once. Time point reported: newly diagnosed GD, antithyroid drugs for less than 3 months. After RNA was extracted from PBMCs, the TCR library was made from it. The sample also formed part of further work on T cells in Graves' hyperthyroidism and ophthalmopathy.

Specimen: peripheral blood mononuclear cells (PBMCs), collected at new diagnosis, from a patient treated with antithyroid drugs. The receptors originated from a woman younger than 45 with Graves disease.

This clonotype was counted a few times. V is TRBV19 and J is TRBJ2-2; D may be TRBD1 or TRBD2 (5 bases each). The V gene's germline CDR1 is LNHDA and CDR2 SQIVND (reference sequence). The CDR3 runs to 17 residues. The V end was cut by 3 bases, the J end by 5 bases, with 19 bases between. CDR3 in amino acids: CASSMDGGPLGTGELFF. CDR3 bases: TGTGCCAGTAGTATGGATGGGGGACCTTTAGGGACCGGGGAGCTGTTTTTT.

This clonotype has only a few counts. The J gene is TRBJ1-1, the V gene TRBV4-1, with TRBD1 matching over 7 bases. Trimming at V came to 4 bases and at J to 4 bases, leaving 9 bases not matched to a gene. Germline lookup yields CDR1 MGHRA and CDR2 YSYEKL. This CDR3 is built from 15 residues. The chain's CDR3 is CASSLFNYRGTEAFF. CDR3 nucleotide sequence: TGCGCCAGCAGCCTTTTCAACTACAGGGGCACTGAAGCTTTCTTT.

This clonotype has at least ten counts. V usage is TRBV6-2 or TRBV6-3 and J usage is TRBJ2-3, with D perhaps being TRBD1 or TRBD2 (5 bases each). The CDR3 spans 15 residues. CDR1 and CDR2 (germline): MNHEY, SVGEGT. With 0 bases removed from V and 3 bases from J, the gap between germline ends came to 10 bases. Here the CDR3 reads CASSYSAGTTDTQYF. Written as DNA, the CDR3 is TGTGCCAGCAGTTACTCCGCCGGGACGACAGATACGCAGTATTTT.

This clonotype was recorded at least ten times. CDR3 loop: CASSSWGRFNQPQHF. In DNA form, the CDR3 reads TGTGCCAGCAGCTCTTGGGGGCGATTCAATCAGCCCCAGCATTTT. The chain joins TRBV5-6 to TRBJ1-5; D might be TRBD1 (6 bases). This CDR3 contains 15 residues. Trimming removed 3 bases at V and 3 bases at J, with 13 bases between. Germline V gene lookup returns CDR1 SGHDT and CDR2 YYEEEE.

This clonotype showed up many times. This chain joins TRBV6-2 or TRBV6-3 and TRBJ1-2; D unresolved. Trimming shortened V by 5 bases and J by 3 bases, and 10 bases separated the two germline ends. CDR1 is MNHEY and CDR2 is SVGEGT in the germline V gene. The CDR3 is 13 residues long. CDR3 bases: TGTGCCAGCAGTGCTAGCGGGGACTATGGCTACACCTTC. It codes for CASSASGDYGYTF.

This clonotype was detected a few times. The CDR3 nucleotides read TGTGCCAGTAGTTGGGGAGGGGAGAGGACTGAAGCTTTCTTT. As protein: CASSWGGERTEAFF. V and J are TRBV19 and TRBJ1-1, with D perhaps matching TRBD1 (5 bases). Between the trimmed V and J ends, which lost 5 bases and 5 bases, there was a span of 15 bases. This CDR3 is built from 14 residues. Germline-derived CDR1 and CDR2 are LNHDA and SQIVND (reference sequence).

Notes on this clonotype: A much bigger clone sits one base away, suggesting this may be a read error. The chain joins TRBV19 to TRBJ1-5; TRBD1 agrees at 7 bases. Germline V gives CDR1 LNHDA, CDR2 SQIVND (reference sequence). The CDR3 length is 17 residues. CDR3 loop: CACRNRPGTVDNQPQHF. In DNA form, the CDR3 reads TGTGCCTGTAGAAACCGCCCCGGGACAGTGGACAATCAGCCCCAGCATTTT.

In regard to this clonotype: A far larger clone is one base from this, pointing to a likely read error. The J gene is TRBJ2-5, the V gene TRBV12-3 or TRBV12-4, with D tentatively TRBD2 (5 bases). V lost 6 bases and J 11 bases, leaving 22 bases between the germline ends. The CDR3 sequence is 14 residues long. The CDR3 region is CASSYGEHYNEQYF. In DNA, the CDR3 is TGTGCCAGCAGCTACGGGGAGCACTACAATGAGCAGTACTTC.

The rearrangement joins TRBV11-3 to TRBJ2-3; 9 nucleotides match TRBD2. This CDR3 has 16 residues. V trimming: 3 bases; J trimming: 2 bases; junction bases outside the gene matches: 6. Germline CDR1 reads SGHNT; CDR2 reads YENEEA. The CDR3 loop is CASSFLAGGPTDTQYF. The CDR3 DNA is TGTGCCAGCAGCTTCCTTGCGGGAGGGCCCACAGATACGCAGTATTTT.

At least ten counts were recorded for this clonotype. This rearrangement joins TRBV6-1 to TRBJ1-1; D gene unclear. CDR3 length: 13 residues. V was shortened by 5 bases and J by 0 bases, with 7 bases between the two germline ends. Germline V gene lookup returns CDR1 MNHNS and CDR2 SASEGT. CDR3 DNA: TGTGCCAGCAGTATGAGTATGAACACTGAAGCTTTCTTT. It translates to CASSMSMNTEAFF.

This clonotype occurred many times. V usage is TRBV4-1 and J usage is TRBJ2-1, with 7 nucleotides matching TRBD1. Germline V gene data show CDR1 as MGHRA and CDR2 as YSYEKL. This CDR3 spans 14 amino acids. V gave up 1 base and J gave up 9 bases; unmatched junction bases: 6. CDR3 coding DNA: TGCGCCAGCAGCCAAGGACAGGGCTACGCTGAGCAGTTCTTC. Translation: CASSQGQGYAEQFF.

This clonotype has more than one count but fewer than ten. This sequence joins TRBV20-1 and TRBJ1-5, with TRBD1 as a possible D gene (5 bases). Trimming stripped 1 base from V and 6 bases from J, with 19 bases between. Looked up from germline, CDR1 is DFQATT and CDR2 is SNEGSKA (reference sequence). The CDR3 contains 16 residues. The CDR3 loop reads CSARGYVGAAGQPQHF. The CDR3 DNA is TGCAGTGCTAGAGGGTATGTTGGGGCAGCTGGTCAGCCCCAGCATTTT.

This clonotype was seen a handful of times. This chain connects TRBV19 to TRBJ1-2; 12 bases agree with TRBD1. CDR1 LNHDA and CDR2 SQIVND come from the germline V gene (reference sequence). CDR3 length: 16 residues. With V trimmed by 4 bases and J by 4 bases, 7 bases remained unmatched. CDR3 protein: CASSSRDRGRSYGYTF. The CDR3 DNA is TGTGCCAGTAGTAGCAGGGACAGGGGGCGAAGCTATGGCTACACCTTC.

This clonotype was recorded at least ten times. Written as DNA, the CDR3 is TGTGCCAGCAGCTTAGTGGGGGCGGGACTAGCCCTTAACATTCAGTACTTC. It specifies CASSLVGAGLALNIQYF. This sequence joins TRBV7-2 and TRBJ2-4; 9 bases fit TRBD2. Trimming took 1 base from V and 7 from J; bases not matched to a gene: 11. Germline lookup yields CDR1 SGHTA and CDR2 FQGNSA. The CDR3 runs to 17 residues.

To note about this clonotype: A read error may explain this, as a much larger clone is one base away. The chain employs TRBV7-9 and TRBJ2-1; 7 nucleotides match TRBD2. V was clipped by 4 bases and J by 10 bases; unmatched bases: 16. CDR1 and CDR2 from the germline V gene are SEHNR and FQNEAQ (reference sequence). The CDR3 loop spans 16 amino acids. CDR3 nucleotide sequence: TGTGCCAGCAGCTCTTCGAGCGGGACCACCTCCTACGAGCAGTTCTTC. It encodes CASSSSSGTTSYEQFF.

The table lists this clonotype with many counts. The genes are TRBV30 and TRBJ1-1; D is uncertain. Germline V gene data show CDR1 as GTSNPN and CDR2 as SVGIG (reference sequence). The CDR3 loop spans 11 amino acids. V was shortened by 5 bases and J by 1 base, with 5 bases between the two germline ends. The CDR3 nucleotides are TGTGCCTGGGGGAGGAACACTGAAGCTTTCTTT. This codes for CAWGRNTEAFF.

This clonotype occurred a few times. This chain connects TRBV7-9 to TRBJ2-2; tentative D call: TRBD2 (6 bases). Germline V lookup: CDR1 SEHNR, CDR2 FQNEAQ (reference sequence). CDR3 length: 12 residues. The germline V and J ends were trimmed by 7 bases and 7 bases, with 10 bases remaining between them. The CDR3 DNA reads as TGTGCCAGCACCGGGGGTGTCGGGGAGCTGTTTTTT. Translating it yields CASTGGVGELFF.

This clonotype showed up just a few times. This CDR3 reads CASSLAGSRSQETQYF. The CDR3 bases are TGTGCCAGCAGCTTAGCGGGGTCGCGGAGTCAAGAGACCCAGTACTTC. The rearrangement joins TRBV7-2 to TRBJ2-5, with unresolved D. The V gene's germline CDR1 is SGHTA and CDR2 FQGNSA. This CDR3 contains 16 residues. Trimming pared 0 bases from V and 2 bases from J, leaving 13 bases between.

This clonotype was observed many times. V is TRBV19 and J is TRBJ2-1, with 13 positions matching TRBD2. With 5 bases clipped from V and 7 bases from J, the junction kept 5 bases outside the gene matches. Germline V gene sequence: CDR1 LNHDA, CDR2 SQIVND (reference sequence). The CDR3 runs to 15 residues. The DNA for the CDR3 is TGTGCCAGTAGTCCCTCGACTAGCGGGGGGAATGAGCAGTTCTTC. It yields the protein CASSPSTSGGNEQFF.

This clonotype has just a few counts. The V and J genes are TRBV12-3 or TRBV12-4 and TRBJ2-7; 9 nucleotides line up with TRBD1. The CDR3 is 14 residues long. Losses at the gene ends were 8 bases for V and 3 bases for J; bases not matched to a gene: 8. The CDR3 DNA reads TGTGCCAGCGGTAGGGGACAGGGAGTCTACGAGCAGTACTTC. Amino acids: CASGRGQGVYEQYF.

In DNA form, the CDR3 reads TGTGCCAGCAGTCTCGCAACCCAGGGATACAATGAGCAGTTCTTC. Its translation: CASSLATQGYNEQFF. The chain combines TRBV9 with TRBJ2-1; perhaps TRBD1 as D (5 bases). Trimming took 5 bases from V and 4 from J, leaving 16 bases between them. This CDR3 comprises 15 residues. Germline loops: CDR1 SGDLS, CDR2 YYNGEE.

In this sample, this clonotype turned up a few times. CDR3 DNA sequence: TGTGCCACCAGTGATTTTATGGGAGGGATCCCCTACGAGCAGTACTTC. Protein sequence: CATSDFMGGIPYEQYF. The chain recombines TRBV24-1 with TRBJ2-7, with 7 bases matching TRBD2. This CDR3 contains 16 residues. Germline lookup yields CDR1 KGHDR and CDR2 SFDVKD. With 1 base clipped from V and 2 bases from J, the junction kept 7 bases outside the gene matches.

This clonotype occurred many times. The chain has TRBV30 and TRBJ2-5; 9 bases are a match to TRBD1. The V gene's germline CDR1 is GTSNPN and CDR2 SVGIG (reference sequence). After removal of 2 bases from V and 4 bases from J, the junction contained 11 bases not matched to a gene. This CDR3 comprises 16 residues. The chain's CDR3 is CAWSSKRDRVTETQYF. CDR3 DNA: TGTGCCTGGAGTTCAAAAAGGGACAGGGTAACAGAGACCCAGTACTTC.

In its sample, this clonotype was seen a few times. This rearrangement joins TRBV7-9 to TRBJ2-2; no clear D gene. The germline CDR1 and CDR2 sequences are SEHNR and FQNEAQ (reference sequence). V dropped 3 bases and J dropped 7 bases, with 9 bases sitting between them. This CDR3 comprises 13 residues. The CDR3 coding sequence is TGTGCCAGCAGCTTGGAAGTCCGCGGGGAGCTGTTTTTT. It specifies CASSLEVRGELFF.

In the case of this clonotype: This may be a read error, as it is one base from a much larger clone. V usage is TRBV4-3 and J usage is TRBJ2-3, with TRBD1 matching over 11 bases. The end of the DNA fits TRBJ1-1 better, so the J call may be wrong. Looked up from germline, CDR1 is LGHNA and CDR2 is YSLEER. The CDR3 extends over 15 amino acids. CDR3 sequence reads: CASSQEDRGRIEAFF. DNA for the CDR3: TGCGCCAGCAGCCAAGAGGACAGGGGGCGGATTGAAGCTTTCTTT.

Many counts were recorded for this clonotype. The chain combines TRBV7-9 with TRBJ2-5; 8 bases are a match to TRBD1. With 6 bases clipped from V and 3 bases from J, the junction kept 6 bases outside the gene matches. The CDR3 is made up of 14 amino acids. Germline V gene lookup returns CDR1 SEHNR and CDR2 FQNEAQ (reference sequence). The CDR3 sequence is CASRQGQAEETQYF. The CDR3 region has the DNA TGTGCCAGCAGGCAGGGACAGGCTGAAGAGACCCAGTACTTC.

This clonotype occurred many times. This chain's CDR3 is CASMVAGLAGGKQFF. CDR3 nucleotide sequence: TGTGCCAGCATGGTGGCGGGACTAGCGGGAGGGAAGCAGTTCTTC. The chain combines TRBV6-2 or TRBV6-3 with TRBJ2-1; 16 bases map to TRBD2. Germline CDR1 and CDR2: MNHEY and SVGEGT. The CDR3 runs to 15 residues. Trimming took 7 bases from V and 11 from J; bases not matched to a gene: 8.

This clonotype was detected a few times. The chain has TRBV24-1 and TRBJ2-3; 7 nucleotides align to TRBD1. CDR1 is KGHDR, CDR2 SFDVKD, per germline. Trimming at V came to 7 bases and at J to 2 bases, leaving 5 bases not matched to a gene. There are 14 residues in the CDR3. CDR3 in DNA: TGTGCCACCAGCTCGACAGGGCACACAGATACGCAGTATTTT. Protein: CATSSTGHTDTQYF.

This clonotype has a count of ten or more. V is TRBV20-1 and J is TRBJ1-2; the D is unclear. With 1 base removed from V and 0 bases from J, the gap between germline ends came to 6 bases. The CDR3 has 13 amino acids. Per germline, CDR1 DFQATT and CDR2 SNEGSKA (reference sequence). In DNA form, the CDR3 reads TGCAGTGCTAGAGGACGAGCTAACTATGGCTACACCTTC. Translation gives CSARGRANYGYTF.

CDR3 loop: CASSYACGPSSYEQYF. The CDR3 region has the DNA TGTGCCAGCAGTTACGCCTGTGGGCCCAGCTCCTACGAGCAGTACTTC. The chain carries TRBV6-5 and TRBJ2-7; D unresolved. V lost 2 bases, J lost 0 bases, and 14 bases lay in between. Germline CDR1 reads MNHEY; CDR2 reads SVGAGI. The CDR3 covers 16 residues.

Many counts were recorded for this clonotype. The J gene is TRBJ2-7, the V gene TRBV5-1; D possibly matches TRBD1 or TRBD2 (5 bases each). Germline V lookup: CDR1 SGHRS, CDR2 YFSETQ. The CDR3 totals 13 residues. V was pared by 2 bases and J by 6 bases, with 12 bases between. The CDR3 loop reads CASSFESGGEQYF. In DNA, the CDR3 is TGCGCCAGCAGCTTTGAAAGTGGGGGCGAGCAGTACTTC.